This is a list of T cell receptor beta chains from one sample in a study of T cell responses to AZD1222 COVID-19 vaccine. Only in-frame clones appear in the TCRdb table, and some are missing; sequencing was by immunoSEQ multiplex PCR. The sample holds around 79,000 clones, around nine tenths seen once. The specimen comprised peripheral blood, sampled on day 0 of AZD1222 vaccination. Every receptor here comes from an adult in good health. Each CDR3 is given with its conserved first and last residue. The D gene is left open where the match is weak. Expanded clones get a size class; other rows say once, few or many, or leave the size out.

v_call	d_call	cdr3_length	clone_size	j_call	cdr3_aa	cdr3_nt
TRBV3-1/TRBV3-2	.	13	.	TRBJ2-7	CASSQDWRNEQYF	TGTGCCAGCAGCCAAGATTGGAGGAACGAGCAGTACTTC
TRBV5-1	.	15	.	TRBJ2-2	CASSLKEPNTGELFF	TGCGCCAGCAGCTTGAAGGAACCGAACACCGGGGAGCTGTTTTTT
TRBV5-1	.	13	.	TRBJ1-2	CASRHDLGYGYTF	TGCGCCAGCAGGCATGACCTCGGGTACGGCTACACCTTC
TRBV18	.	15	.	TRBJ1-5	CASSPSGYSNQPQHF	TGTGCCAGCTCACCGTCAGGTTATAGCAATCAGCCCCAGCATTTT
TRBV6-4	TRBD2	16	.	TRBJ2-2	CASSEGLAGETGELFF	TGTGCCAGCAGTGAAGGGCTAGCGGGAGAGACCGGGGAGCTGTTTTTT
TRBV15	.	14	.	TRBJ1-5	CATSRGGGTQPQHF	TGTGCCACCAGCAGAGGGGGAGGGACTCAGCCCCAGCATTTT
TRBV3-1/TRBV3-2	.	16	.	TRBJ1-1	CASSQVGQGRHTEAFF	TGTGCCAGCAGCCAAGTGGGGCAGGGTAGACACACTGAAGCTTTCTTT
TRBV30	TRBD2	15	.	TRBJ2-4	CAWSPRGVAKNIQYF	TGTGCCTGGAGTCCCCGGGGGGTTGCCAAAAACATTCAGTACTTC
TRBV19	.	16	.	TRBJ1-2	CASSEGRGAPNYGYTF	TGTGCCAGTAGTGAGGGCCGGGGGGCCCCTAACTATGGCTACACCTTC
TRBV3-1/TRBV3-2	.	17	.	TRBJ2-7	CASSQGDWAQKAYEQYF	TGTGCCAGCAGCCAGGGTGATTGGGCCCAAAAAGCCTACGAGCAGTACTTC
TRBV14	.	16	.	TRBJ1-1	CASSQVGGAGESEAFF	TGTGCCAGCAGCCAAGTCGGTGGGGCAGGGGAGTCTGAAGCTTTCTTT
TRBV10-3	.	15	.	TRBJ1-1	CAISESRQANTEAFF	TGTGCCATCAGTGAGTCGCGACAGGCGAACACTGAAGCTTTCTTT
TRBV5-1	.	15	.	TRBJ1-4	CASSSGLGGAEKLFF	TGCGCCAGCAGCTCCGGTCTCGGGGGGGCGGAAAAACTGTTTTTT
TRBV19	TRBD1	15	.	TRBJ1-2	CACSGQGLSTYGYTF	TGTGCCTGCTCGGGACAGGGCCTTTCTACCTATGGCTACACCTTC
TRBV18	.	13	.	TRBJ1-4	CASSPGSREKLFF	TGTGCCAGCTCCCCAGGGTCTAGAGAAAAACTGTTTTTT
TRBV24-1	TRBD2	15	.	TRBJ2-1	CATSDSGRKLNEQFF	TGTGCCACCAGTGATAGCGGGAGAAAGCTCAATGAGCAGTTCTTC
TRBV25-1	TRBD2	16	.	TRBJ2-2	CASSDPGLAMAGELFF	TGTGCCAGCAGTGACCCAGGACTAGCGATGGCCGGGGAGCTGTTTTTT
TRBV7-9	.	15	.	TRBJ1-1	CASSLEAGSGTEAFF	TGTGCCAGCAGCTTAGAGGCTGGTAGCGGAACTGAAGCTTTCTTT
TRBV10-3	.	14	.	TRBJ1-2	CAIRSGQPKGGYTF	TGTGCCATCAGGAGCGGACAACCCAAGGGCGGCTACACCTTC
TRBV7-3	.	15	.	TRBJ2-3	CASSLTTASTDTQYF	TGTGCCAGCAGCCTGACGACAGCTAGCACAGATACGCAGTATTTT
TRBV7-8	.	18	.	TRBJ1-1	CASSETGGGGSRLAEAFF	TGTGCCAGCAGCGAGACAGGAGGGGGTGGCTCCCGGTTGGCTGAAGCTTTCTTT
TRBV9	.	17	.	TRBJ1-2	CASSVLGGLPLTYGYTF	TGTGCCAGCAGCGTCTTAGGTGGGCTGCCACTGACCTATGGCTACACCTTC
TRBV7-7	.	12	.	TRBJ2-2	CASSLATGELFF	TGTGCTAGCAGCTTAGCCACCGGGGAGCTGTTTTTT
TRBV5-1	.	15	.	TRBJ2-7	CASSLARTVDYEQYF	TGCGCCAGCAGCTTGGCCCGGACGGTGGATTACGAGCAGTACTTC
TRBV24-1	.	12	.	TRBJ2-1	CATSDSYNEQFF	TGTGCCACCAGTGACTCCTACAATGAGCAGTTCTTC
TRBV7-2	.	13	many	TRBJ1-6	CASSLAMATPLHF	TGTGCCAGCAGCTTAGCGATGGCGACACCCCTCCACTTT
TRBV10-1	.	11	.	TRBJ2-7	CASSDWGEQYF	TGCGCCAGCAGTGATTGGGGCGAGCAGTACTTC
TRBV3-1/TRBV3-2	.	14	.	TRBJ1-2	CASSQDQSVGGYTF	TGTGCCAGCAGCCAAGATCAGTCGGTGGGTGGCTACACCTTC
TRBV5-1	TRBD1	15	once	TRBJ1-5	CASSYEPGGIEPQHF	TGCGCCAGCAGCTACGAACCAGGGGGCATTGAGCCCCAGCATTTT
TRBV24-1	TRBD1	17	.	TRBJ2-2	CATSDPGTGGNTGELFF	TGTGCCACCAGTGATCCCGGGACAGGGGGGAACACCGGGGAGCTGTTTTTT
TRBV7-2	TRBD1	16	.	TRBJ1-2	CASSVEPSTGGYGYTF	TGTGCCAGCAGCGTAGAGCCTTCGACAGGGGGCTATGGCTACACCTTC
TRBV19	.	15	once	TRBJ1-1	CASSIMVRGETEAFF	TGTGCCAGTAGTATAATGGTCAGGGGAGAGACTGAAGCTTTCTTT
TRBV12-3/TRBV12-4	TRBD1	13	.	TRBJ1-1	CASRLNRDSEAFF	TGTGCCAGCAGGTTGAACCGGGACAGTGAAGCTTTCTTT
TRBV6-5	.	15	.	TRBJ1-4	CASSYSDRTNEKLFF	TGTGCCAGCAGTTACTCCGACAGGACTAATGAAAAACTGTTTTTT
TRBV11-3	TRBD1	13	.	TRBJ1-1	CASSLGAGQEAFF	TGTGCCAGCAGCTTAGGAGCCGGACAGGAGGCTTTCTTT
TRBV2	.	16	once	TRBJ2-5	CASSRGGGTAQETQYF	TGTGCCAGCAGTCGAGGGGGGGGGACTGCACAAGAGACCCAGTACTTC
TRBV5-1	.	15	.	TRBJ1-4	CASSFSFPTNEKLFF	TGCGCCAGCAGCTTCTCTTTTCCAACTAATGAAAAACTGTTTTTT
TRBV18	TRBD2	16	.	TRBJ2-2	CASSPTSGKNTGELFF	TGTGCCAGCTCACCGACTAGCGGGAAGAACACCGGGGAGCTGTTTTTT
TRBV25-1	TRBD1	17	.	TRBJ1-2	CASSEPTVQGAGYGYTF	TGTGCCAGCAGTGAGCCCACCGTTCAGGGGGCTGGCTATGGCTACACCTTC
TRBV5-3	.	13	.	TRBJ2-7	CARSFRDPYEQYF	TGTGCCAGAAGCTTTAGGGATCCCTACGAGCAGTACTTC
TRBV7-2	.	16	.	TRBJ1-3	CASSLGRGGRGNTIYF	TGTGCCAGCAGCTTAGGCCGGGGGGGAAGGGGAAACACCATATATTTT
TRBV10-1	.	13	.	TRBJ1-1	CASRQGVDTEAFF	TGCGCCAGCAGACAGGGAGTGGACACTGAAGCTTTCTTT